This entry features one TCR beta chain sequence. Antigen unknown. The sample belongs to a study of cytomegalovirus exposure and HLA in healthy donors. Overall study results and limits: Prior analysis indicated that the majority of TCR beta V segments exhibited productivity approximately 90% or approximately 30% of the time. Association of a missense DCLRE1C variant with TCR beta V- and J-gene trimming was reported in a later analysis. The authors enumerated over 150 TCR beta chains as linked to cytomegalovirus. TRBV6-2, TRBV6-3 and some other V segments were unresolvable in 87-base-pair reads.

PCR was performed using 60 Vbeta and 13 Jbeta primers. Only in-frame clones appear in the TCRdb table, and some are missing; sequencing was by immunoSEQ multiplex PCR. The repertoire consists of fewer than 200,000 clones, with about 90% occurring once and the leading ten covering 0.2% to 0.3%. Germline CDR1 and CDR2: GTSNPN and SVGIG (reference sequence). V dropped 1 base and J dropped 4; count of bases not matched to a gene: 10. The CDR3 runs 16 residues. The receptor was isolated from a girl under three years old in good health and CMV-seronegative. The chain recombines TRBV30 with TRBJ1-2; 9 positions match TRBD1. The specimen sequenced was PBMCs. DNA of the CDR3: TGTGCCTGGAGTGAGACCGGGACAGGGTTTGGCTATGGCTACACCTTC. Protein product: CAWSETGTGFGYGYTF.